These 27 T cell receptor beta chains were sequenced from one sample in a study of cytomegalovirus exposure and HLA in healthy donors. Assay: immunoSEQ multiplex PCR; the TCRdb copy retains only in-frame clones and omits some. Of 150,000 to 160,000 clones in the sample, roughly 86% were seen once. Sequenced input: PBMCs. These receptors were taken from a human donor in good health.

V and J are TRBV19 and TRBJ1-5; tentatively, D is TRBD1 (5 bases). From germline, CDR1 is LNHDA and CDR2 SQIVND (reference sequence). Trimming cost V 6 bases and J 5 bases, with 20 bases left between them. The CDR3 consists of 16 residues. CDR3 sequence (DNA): TGTGCCAGTAGCTCGAGATGGGGGGGAAGGGATCAGCCCCAGCATTTT. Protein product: CASSSRWGGRDQPQHF.

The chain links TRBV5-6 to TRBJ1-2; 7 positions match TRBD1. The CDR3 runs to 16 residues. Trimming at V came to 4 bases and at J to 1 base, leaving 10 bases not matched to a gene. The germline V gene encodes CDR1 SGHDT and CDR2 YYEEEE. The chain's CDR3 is CASSTWGDSYNYGYTF. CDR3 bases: TGTGCCAGCAGCACCTGGGGGGACAGCTATAACTATGGCTACACCTTC.

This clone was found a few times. CDR3 sequence reads: CASSLTGYYEQYF. CDR3 in DNA: TGCGCCAGCAGCTTGACAGGGTACTACGAGCAGTACTTC. The chain is built from TRBV5-1 and TRBJ2-7, with a possible D match to TRBD1 (6 bases). The germline V and J ends were trimmed by 1 base and 3 bases, with 8 bases remaining between them. The CDR3 contains 13 residues. Germline CDR1 SGHRS, CDR2 YFSETQ.

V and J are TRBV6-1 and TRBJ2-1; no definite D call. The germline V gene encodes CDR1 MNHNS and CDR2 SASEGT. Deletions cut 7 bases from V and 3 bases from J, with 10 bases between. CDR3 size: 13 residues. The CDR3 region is CASTESSYNEQFF. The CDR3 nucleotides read TGTGCCAGCACTGAGTCGAGCTACAATGAGCAGTTCTTC.

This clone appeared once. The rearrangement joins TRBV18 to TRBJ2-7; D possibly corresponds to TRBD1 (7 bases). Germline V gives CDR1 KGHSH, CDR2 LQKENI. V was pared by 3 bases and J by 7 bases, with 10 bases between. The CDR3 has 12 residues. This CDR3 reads CASSPQGGEQYF. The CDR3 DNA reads TGTGCCAGCTCACCGCAGGGGGGAGAGCAGTACTTC.

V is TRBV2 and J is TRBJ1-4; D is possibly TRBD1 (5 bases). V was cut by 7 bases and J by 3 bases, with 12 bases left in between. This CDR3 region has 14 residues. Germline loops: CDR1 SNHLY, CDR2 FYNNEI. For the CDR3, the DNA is TGTGCCAGCAAAAGACAGACATCTAATGAAAAACTGTTTTTT. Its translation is CASKRQTSNEKLFF.

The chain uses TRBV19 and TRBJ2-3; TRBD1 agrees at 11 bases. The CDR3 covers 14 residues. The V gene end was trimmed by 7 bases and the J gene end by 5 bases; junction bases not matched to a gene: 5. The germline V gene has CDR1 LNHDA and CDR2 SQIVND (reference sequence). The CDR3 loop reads CASKRTGGRDTQYF. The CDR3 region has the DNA TGTGCCAGTAAGAGGACAGGGGGCAGAGATACGCAGTATTTT.

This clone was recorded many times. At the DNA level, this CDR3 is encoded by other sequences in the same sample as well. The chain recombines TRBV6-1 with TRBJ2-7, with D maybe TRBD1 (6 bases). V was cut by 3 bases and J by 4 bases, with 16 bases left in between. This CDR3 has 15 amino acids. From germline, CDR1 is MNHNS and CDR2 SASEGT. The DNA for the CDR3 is TGTGCCAGCAGTGATTTGGGGCAGGGGTCATACGAGCAGTACTTC. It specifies CASSDLGQGSYEQYF.

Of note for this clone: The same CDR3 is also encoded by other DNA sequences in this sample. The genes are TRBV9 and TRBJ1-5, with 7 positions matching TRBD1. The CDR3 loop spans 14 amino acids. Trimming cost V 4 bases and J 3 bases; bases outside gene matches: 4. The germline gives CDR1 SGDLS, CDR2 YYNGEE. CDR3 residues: CASSRGQDNQPQHF. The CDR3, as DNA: TGTGCCAGCAGCCGTGGACAGGACAATCAGCCCCAGCATTTT.

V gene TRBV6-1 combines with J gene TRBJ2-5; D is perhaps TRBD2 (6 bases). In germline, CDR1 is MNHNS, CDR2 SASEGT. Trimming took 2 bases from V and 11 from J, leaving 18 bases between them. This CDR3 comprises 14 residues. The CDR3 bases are TGTGCCAGCAGTGAAATCGACCCGGGCGGGACTCAGTACTTC. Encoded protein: CASSEIDPGGTQYF.

The CDR3 coding sequence is TGTGCCAGCAGCTCACTTCGGGGTGAAAAACTGTTTTTT. Its protein product is CASSSLRGEKLFF. The genes are TRBV7-3 and TRBJ1-4; no reliable D call. The V gene lost 4 bases and the J gene lost 7 bases, with 10 bases spanning the gap. This CDR3 is 13 amino acids long. CDR1 is SGHTA and CDR2 is FQGTGA in the germline V gene. Full variable domain (rest looked up from reference TRBV7-3 and TRBJ1-4): GAGVSQTPSNKVTEKGKYVELRCDPISGHTALYWYRQSLGQGPEFLIYFQGTGAADDSGLPNDRFFAVRPEGSVSTLKIQRTERGDSAVYLCASSSLRGEKLFFGSGTQLSVL.

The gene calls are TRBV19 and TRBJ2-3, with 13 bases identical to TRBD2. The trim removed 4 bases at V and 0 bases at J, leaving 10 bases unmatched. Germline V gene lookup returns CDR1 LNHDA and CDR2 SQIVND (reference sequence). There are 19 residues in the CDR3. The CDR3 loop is CASSTGTSGTATSTDTQYF. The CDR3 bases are TGTGCCAGTAGTACCGGGACTAGCGGGACAGCGACTAGCACAGATACGCAGTATTTT.

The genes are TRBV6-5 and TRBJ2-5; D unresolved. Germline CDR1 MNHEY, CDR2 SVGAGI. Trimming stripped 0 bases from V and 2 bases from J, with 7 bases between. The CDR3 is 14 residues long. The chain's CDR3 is CASSYSSAQETQYF. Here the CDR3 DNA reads TGTGCCAGCAGTTACTCTTCTGCGCAAGAGACCCAGTACTTC.

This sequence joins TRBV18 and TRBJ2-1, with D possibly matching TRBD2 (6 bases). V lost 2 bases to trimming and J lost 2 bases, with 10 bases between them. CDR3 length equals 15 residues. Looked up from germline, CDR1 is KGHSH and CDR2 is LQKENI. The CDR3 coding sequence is TGTGCCAGCTCACCAGGTAAGCGGGCCTACAATGAGCAGTTCTTC. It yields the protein CASSPGKRAYNEQFF.

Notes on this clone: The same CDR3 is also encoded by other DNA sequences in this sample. CDR3 amino acids: CASSPSGGETQYF. CDR3 DNA: TGTGCCAGCAGCCCTAGCGGAGGCGAGACCCAGTACTTC. The chain uses TRBV7-2 and TRBJ2-5, with TRBD2 matching 7 bases. V gave up 5 bases and J gave up 5 bases; unmatched junction bases: 5. Per germline, CDR1 SGHTA and CDR2 FQGNSA. This CDR3 spans 13 amino acids.

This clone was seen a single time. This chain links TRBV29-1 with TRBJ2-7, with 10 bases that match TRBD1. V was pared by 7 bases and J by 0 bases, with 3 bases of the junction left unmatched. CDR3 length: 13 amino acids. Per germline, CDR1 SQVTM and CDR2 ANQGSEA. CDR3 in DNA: TGCAGCGCGGGACAGGGGATCTCCTACGAGCAGTACTTC. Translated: CSAGQGISYEQYF.

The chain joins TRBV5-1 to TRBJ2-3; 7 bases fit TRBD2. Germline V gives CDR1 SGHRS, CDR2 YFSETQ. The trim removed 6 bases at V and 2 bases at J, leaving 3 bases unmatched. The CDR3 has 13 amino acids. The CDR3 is CASNLAATDTQYF. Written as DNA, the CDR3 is TGCGCCAGCAACCTAGCGGCCACAGATACGCAGTATTTT.

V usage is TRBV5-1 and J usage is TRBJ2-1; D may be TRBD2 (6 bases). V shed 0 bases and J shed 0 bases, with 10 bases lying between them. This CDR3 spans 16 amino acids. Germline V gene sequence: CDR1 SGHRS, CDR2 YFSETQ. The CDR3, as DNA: TGCGCCAGCAGCTTGGGACTCGGGGGCTCCTACAATGAGCAGTTCTTC. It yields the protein CASSLGLGGSYNEQFF.

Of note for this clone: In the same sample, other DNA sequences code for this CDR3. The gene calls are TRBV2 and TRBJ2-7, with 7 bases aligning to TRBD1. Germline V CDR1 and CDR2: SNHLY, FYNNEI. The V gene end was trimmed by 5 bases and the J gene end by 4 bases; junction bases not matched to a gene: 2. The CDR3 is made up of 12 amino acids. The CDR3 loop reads CASSRQGYEQYF. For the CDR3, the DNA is TGTGCCAGCAGTAGACAGGGTTACGAGCAGTACTTC.

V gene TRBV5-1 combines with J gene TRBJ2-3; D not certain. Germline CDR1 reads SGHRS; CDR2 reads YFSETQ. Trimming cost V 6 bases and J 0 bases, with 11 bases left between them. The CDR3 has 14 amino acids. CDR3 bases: TGCGCCAGCATCGCTGACTCTAGCACAGATACGCAGTATTTT. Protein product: CASIADSSTDTQYF.

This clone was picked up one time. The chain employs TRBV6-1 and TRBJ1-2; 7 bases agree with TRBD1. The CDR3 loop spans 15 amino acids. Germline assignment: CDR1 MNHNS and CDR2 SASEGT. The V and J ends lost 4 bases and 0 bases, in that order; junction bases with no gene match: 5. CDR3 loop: CASSAGTAANYGYTF. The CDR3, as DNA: TGTGCCAGCAGTGCTGGGACAGCAGCTAACTATGGCTACACCTTC.

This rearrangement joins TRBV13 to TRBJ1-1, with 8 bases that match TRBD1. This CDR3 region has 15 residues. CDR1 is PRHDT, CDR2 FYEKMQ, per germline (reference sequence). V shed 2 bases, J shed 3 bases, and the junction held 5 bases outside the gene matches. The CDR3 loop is CASSLQGALDTEAFF. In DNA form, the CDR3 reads TGTGCCAGCAGCTTACAGGGGGCCCTCGACACTGAAGCTTTCTTT.

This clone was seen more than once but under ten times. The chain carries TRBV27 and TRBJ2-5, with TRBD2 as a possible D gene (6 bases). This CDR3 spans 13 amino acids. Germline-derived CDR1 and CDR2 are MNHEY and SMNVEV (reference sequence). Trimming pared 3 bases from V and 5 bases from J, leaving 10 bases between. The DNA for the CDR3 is TGTGCCAGCAGTTTTCGCGGGACGGAGACCCAGTACTTC. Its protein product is CASSFRGTETQYF.

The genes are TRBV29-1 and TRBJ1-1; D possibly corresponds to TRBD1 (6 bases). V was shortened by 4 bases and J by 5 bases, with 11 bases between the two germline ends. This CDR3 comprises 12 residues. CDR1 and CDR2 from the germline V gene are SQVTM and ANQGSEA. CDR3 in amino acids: CSVAGGRTEAFF. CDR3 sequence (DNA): TGCAGCGTTGCGGGGGGCCGGACTGAAGCTTTCTTT.

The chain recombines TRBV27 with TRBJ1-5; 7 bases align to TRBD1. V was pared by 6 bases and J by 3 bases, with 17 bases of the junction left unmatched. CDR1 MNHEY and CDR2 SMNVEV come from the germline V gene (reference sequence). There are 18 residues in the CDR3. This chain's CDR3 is CASSPTPPGTATNQPQHF. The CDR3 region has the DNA TGTGCCAGCAGCCCAACCCCACCCGGGACAGCAACCAATCAGCCCCAGCATTTT.

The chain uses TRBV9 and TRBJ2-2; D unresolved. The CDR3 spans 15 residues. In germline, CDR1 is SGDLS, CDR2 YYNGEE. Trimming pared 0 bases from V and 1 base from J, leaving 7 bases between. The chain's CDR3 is CASSVGDLNTGELFF. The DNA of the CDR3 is TGTGCCAGCAGCGTAGGTGACTTGAACACCGGGGAGCTGTTTTTT. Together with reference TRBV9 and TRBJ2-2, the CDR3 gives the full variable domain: DSGVTQTPKHLITATGQRVTLRCSPRSGDLSVYWYQQSLDQGLQFLIQYYNGEERAKGNILERFSAQQFPDLHSELNLSSLELGDSALYFCASSVGDLNTGELFFGEGSRLTVL.

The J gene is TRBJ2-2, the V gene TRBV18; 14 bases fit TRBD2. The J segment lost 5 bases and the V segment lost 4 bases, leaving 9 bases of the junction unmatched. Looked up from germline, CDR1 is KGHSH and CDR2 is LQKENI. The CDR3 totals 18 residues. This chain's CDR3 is CASSLPGLAGGGTGELFF. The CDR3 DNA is TGTGCCAGCTCACTTCCTGGACTAGCGGGAGGAGGTACCGGGGAGCTGTTTTTT.